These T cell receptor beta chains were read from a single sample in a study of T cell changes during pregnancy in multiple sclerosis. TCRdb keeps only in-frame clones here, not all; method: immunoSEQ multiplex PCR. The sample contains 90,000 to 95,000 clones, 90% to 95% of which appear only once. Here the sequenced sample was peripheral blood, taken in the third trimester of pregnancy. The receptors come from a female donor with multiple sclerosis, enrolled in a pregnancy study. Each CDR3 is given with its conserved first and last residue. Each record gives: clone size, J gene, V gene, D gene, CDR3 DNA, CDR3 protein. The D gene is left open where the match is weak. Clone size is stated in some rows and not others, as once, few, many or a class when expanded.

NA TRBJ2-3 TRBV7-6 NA TGTGCCAGCAGCTTAGTTATAGTCGGAGGGGGCAAAGATACGCAGTATTTT CASSLVIVGGGKDTQYF
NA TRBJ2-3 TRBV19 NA TGTGCCAGTAGTCCAATCCCGGGAGAAAGAGATACGCAGTATTTT CASSPIPGERDTQYF
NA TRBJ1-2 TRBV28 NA TGTGCCAGCAGTCGCCCTTGGGGGGGCGGCTACACCTTC CASSRPWGGGYTF
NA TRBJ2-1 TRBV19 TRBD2 TGTGCCAGTAGTACTGGACTAGCTCCGACGACTTACAATGAGCAGTTCTTC CASSTGLAPTTYNEQFF
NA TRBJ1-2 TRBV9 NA TGTGCCAGCAGCTCGTTAAATGGCTACACCTTC CASSSLNGYTF
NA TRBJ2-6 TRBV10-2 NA TGCGCCAGCACCCCGAAAGGGGGCTCTGGGGCCAACGTCCTGACTTTC CASTPKGGSGANVLTF
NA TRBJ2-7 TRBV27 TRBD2 TGTGCCAGCAAAAGGAGGTCGGGTCTAGCGGAAGAAAGCTACGAGCAGTACTTC CASKRRSGLAEESYEQYF
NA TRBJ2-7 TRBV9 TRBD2 TGTGCCAGCAGCGTAGGCTCGGGGGGACTAGCTTCCTACGAGCAGTACTTC CASSVGSGGLASYEQYF
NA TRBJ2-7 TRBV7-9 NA TGTGCCAGCAAGGGGGAGGGACCCTACGAGCAGTACTTC CASKGEGPYEQYF
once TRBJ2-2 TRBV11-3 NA TGTGCCAGCAGCTCCTGGGACACTTCGAACACCGGGGAGCTGTTTTTT CASSSWDTSNTGELFF
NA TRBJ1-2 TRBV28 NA TGTGCCAGCACCCTCCCAGGGTTTAACTATGGCTACACCTTC CASTLPGFNYGYTF
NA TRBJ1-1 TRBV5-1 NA TGCGCCAGCAGGTACGACAGACAGAACACTGAAGCTTTCTTT CASRYDRQNTEAFF
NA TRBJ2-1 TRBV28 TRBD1 TGTGCCAGCCGCTCGACAGGGATCCATGAGCAGTTCTTC CASRSTGIHEQFF
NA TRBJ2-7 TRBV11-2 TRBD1 TGTGCCAGCAGCTTACTGACAGGGGGGTCAAACGAGCAGTACTTC CASSLLTGGSNEQYF
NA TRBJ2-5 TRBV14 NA TGTGCCAGCAGCCAAGGAGGCAGAGTGACCCAGTACTTC CASSQGGRVTQYF
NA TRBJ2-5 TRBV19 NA TGTGCCAGTAGTGTTTATTCAGGGTCTGAGACCCAGTACTTC CASSVYSGSETQYF
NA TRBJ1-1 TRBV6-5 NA TGTGCCAGCAGTTACCGCGGAAGCCTTATGAACACTGAAGCTTTCTTT CASSYRGSLMNTEAFF
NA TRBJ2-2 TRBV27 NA TGTGCCAGCAGTGACCGGGTCTTTAAAGGCGGCACCGGGGAGCTGTTTTTT CASSDRVFKGGTGELFF
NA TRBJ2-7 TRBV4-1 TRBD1 TGCGCCAGCAGCCTATATTCGGGACAGGGATCCTACGAGCAGTACTTC CASSLYSGQGSYEQYF
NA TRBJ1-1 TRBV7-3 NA TGTGCCAGCAGCTTTGGCACGAACACTGAAGCTTTCTTT CASSFGTNTEAFF
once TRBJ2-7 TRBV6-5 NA TGTGCCAGCAGTGTTAACAGGGTTTACGAGCAGTACTTC CASSVNRVYEQYF
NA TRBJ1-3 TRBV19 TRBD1 TGTGCCAGTAGTTCGACAGGGACTGGAAACACCATATATTTT CASSSTGTGNTIYF
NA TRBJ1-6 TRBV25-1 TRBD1 TGTGCCAGCAGTGAGCCCTCAGGACAGGGTGTCGGGCCCCTCCACTTT CASSEPSGQGVGPLHF
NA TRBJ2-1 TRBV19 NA TGTGCCAGTAGTATAGGGACGAATACAGGCAATGAGCAGTTCTTC CASSIGTNTGNEQFF
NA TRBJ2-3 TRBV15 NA TGTGCCACCAGCACCGGGGAACTATCCCTCACAGATACGCAGTATTTT CATSTGELSLTDTQYF
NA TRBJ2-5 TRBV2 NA TGTGCCAGCAGTGAAGTATTCTCTTCAGAGACCCAGTACTTC CASSEVFSSETQYF
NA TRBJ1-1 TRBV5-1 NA TGCGCCAGCAGCGGCAGGGATAGGGCTGAAGCTTTCTTT CASSGRDRAEAFF
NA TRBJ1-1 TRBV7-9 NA TGTGCCAGCAGTTCTGGGAGATTGAACACTGAAGCTTTCTTT CASSSGRLNTEAFF
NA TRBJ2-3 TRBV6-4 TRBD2 TGTGCCAGCAGTGTTCTAGCGGGAGTTAACACAGATACGCAGTATTTT CASSVLAGVNTDTQYF
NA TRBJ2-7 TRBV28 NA TGTGCCAGCAGCTCTCAGATGGTGTTTCAGCGCACCTACGAGCAGTACTTC CASSSQMVFQRTYEQYF
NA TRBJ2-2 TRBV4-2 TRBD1 TGTGCCAGCAGCCAAGAACGGACAGGGGGCGTCGGGGAGCTGTTTTTT CASSQERTGGVGELFF
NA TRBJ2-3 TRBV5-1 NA TGCGCCAGCAGCTCACCCCCCTGGACAGCGGCAGATACGCAGTATTTT CASSSPPWTAADTQYF
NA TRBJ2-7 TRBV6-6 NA TGTGCCAGCAGTTTCGGGTCATACGAGCAGTACTTC CASSFGSYEQYF
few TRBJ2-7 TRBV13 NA TGTGCCAGCAGCGATACCTCGGAGAGCTCCTACGAGCAGTACTTC CASSDTSESSYEQYF
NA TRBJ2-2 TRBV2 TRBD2 TGTGCCAGCAGCAAGAGACTAGCGGGAGGGGCCGGGGAGCTGTTTTTT CASSKRLAGGAGELFF
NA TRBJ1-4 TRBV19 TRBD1 TGTGCCAGTAGTAGCAGGGGGCAATATGAAAAACTGTTTTTT CASSSRGQYEKLFF
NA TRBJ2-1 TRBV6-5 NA TGTGCCAGCAGAGACAGGTCCCGCAATGAGCAGTTCTTC CASRDRSRNEQFF
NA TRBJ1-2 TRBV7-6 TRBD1 TGTGCCAGCAGCGCCCGACAGGGCGCCCTTGATGGCTACACCTTC CASSARQGALDGYTF